The source of this T cell receptor beta chain is a study of blood T cell repertoires in COVID-19. Study summary: Material from acute and convalescent COVID-19 was sourced from the United States, Italy and Spain. T cells, B-cell-depleted T cells, or PBMCs provided the cDNA or gDNA that served as material.

Original analysis: The authors estimated nucleated cell counts from reference gene primer amplification. Sequenced by immunoSEQ multiplex PCR; TCRdb stores in-frame clones only, minus some. V and J calls and clone size are copied from that table; D and trimming were computed from the DNA. Of roughly 200,000 clones in the sample, around 84% were seen once. Germline V gene sequence: CDR1 ENHRY, CDR2 SYGVKD. Losses at the gene ends were 6 bases for V and 4 bases for J; bases not matched to a gene: 9. This CDR3 is built from 15 residues. The sequenced material came from peripheral blood. The receptor was derived from a man in his sixties with acute or convalescent COVID-19. This rearrangement joins TRBV10-3 to TRBJ2-3; 8 nucleotides match TRBD2. CDR3 sequence: CAISVLSGVADTQYF. The DNA of the CDR3 is TGTGCCATCAGCGTACTTAGCGGGGTCGCAGATACGCAGTATTTT.